The entry below gives a single T cell receptor beta chain sequence along with its context. The antigen is undetermined. The source of the sample is a study of persistence of HIV-infected CD4 T cells. Study-wide background: Donors were ART-treated; their CMV- and Gag-responding CD4+ T cells were isolated.

The libraries were made with immunoSEQ version 4 in survey mode. Each sample used up to 1 ug genomic DNA diluted to around 9.9 ng/uL. Assay used: immunoSEQ multiplex PCR; TCRdb lists only in-frame clones, some missing. The table has roughly 35,000 clones, 75% to 90% seen once. The CDR3 runs 15 residues. The trim removed 4 bases at V and 5 bases at J, leaving 7 bases unmatched. Germline CDR1 SNHLY, CDR2 FYNNEI. Lysates of CMV-infected fibroblasts at around 9.9 ug/mL stimulated these cells. Memory cells lacking CD40L and CD69 with high CD45RO were sorted. Inclusion required CMV-positive serology and CD4+ counts above 400 cells/uL. Study-wide points: Antigen-responding cells were enriched for degenerate expanded CDR3beta sequences.

This specimen consisted of CD4+ T cells sorted from PBMCs after roughly 20-hour stimulation, obtained from a patient who received antiretroviral therapy. This chain joins TRBV2 and TRBJ2-2, with 7 bases that match TRBD2. This sequence originates from an adult man with HIV who was CMV-seropositive. The DNA of the CDR3 is TGTGCCAGCAGTGTCCGAGCGGGGAGGACCGGGGAGCTGTTTTTT. Residues: CASSVRAGRTGELFF.